This entry concerns a single T cell receptor beta chain. This clone was seen only once. Its antigen has not been determined. No much larger clonotype is one base removed from it; base qualities were not supplied. Its CDR3 holds 13 amino acids, cysteine through phenylalanine. The CDR3 DNA has 39 bases and is translated from base 1. V was cut back by 5 bases and J by 5 bases, leaving a gap of 10 bases between them. According to the germline V gene, CDR1 reads MNHNS and CDR2 reads SASEGT. Genomic DNA was extracted from sorted cells with the QIAGEN DNeasy Blood and Tissue Kit for TCRbeta CDR3 sequencing. Through immunoSEQ, high-throughput TCRbeta CDR3 sequencing was done commercially, including PCR amplification with internal controls and bias correction. As for the authors' bioinformatics: A unique productive TCRbeta sequence was defined by the CDR3 nucleotide sequence when primers matched, and otherwise by the CDR3 amino acid sequence together with the Vbeta and Jbeta genes. To correct sorting error, sequences shared between sorted populations at a frequency ratio of 2:1 or less were removed; the rest were assigned to the higher population. Donor-reactive sequences were defined as at least 5-fold expanded in CFSE-low cells versus unstimulated cells, with frequency of at least 0.01% in CFSE-low cells. Repertoire divergence was quantified by Jensen-Shannon divergence calculated from the top 100 TCRbeta sequences ranked by frequency. For samples with multiple sequencing runs, sorting error was corrected separately for each run before the runs were pooled. Not all clones reach the TCRdb copy of this immuneACCESS table, which keeps in-frame sequences only. Checked studies attribute under half of the gap to unresolved V genes and leave the rest unexplained. The V and J calls and clone size are taken from that table; D and trimming were inferred from the DNA. The sample records roughly 99,000 clones, 80% to 95% of which are singletons. 0.46% of the sample is taken by the ten largest.

This specimen's time point label, interpreted: blood sample drawn before combined kidney and bone marrow transplant. Unstimulated Tregs (CD4+CD25+CD127-), CD4+ non-Tregs (CD4+CD25-), CD4 and CD8 cells were FACS-sorted from thawed PBMCs. Patients were several combined kidney and bone marrow transplant recipients from the ITN036ST trial, and only these trial subjects had samples available. Healthy control blood was processed to PBMCs with a Ficoll density gradient and then cryopreserved, whereas patient PBMCs were collected both before and after transplant. This sample was included in a study of Tregs in tolerant kidney transplant recipients (dated by TCRdb to between 2018 and 2021). Context from the whole study: The transplants used related donors with nonmyeloablative bone marrow transplantation, and mixed chimerism in the human trials was transient. Before combined kidney and bone marrow transplantation, this study identified donor-specific regulatory T cells using TCRbeta sequencing and then followed those same cells after transplant.

General study outcomes and caveats: Because only a small number of patients were included, the study had limitations, and the results will need to be validated in larger populations as well as under other immunosuppression protocols. Expanding Tregs with activated donor B cells appeared to identify the most biologically relevant and donor-specific TCRbeta repertoire. Biological reproducibility was not directly assessed, although technical replication error appeared to be minimal. PCR primers changed over time for some patients, so nucleotide-level comparison across those patients' samples was not possible. Donor-specific Treg expansion was found to exceed global Treg expansion in tolerant patients, suggesting antigen-driven rather than nonspecific expansion.

The input for sequencing was CD4+ T cells from blood, taken before the transplant. The source is a human donor who received a combined kidney and bone marrow transplant. The sequence is built from TRBV6-1 and TRBJ1-5; the D segment could be TRBD1, given 6 matching bases. The nucleotide sequence is TGTGCCAGCAGTTTATCAGGGGATCAGCCCCAGCATTTT. This is translated as CASSLSGDQPQHF.